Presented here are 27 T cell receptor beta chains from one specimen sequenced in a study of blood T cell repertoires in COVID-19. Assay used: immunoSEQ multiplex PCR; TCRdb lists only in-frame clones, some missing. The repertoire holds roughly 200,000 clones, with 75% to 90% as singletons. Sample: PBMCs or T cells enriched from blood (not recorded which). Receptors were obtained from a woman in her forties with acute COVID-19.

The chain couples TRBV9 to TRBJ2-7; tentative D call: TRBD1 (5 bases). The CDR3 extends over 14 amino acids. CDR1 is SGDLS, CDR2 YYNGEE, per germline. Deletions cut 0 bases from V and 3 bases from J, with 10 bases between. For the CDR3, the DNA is TGTGCCAGCAGCGTAGGAGTTGACAGCTACGAGCAGTACTTC. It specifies CASSVGVDSYEQYF.

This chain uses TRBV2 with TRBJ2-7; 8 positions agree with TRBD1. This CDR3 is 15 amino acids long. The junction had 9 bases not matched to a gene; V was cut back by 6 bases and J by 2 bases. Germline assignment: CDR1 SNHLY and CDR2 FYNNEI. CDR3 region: CASSLGQGATYEQYF. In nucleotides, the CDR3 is TGTGCCAGCAGCCTGGGTCAGGGGGCCACCTACGAGCAGTACTTC.

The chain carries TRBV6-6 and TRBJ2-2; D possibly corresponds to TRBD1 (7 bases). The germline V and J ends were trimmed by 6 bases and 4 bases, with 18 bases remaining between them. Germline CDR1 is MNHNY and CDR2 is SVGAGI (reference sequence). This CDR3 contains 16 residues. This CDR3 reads CASSFGPGGSTGELFF. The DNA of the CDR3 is TGTGCCAGCAGCTTCGGACCAGGGGGGAGCACCGGGGAGCTGTTTTTT.

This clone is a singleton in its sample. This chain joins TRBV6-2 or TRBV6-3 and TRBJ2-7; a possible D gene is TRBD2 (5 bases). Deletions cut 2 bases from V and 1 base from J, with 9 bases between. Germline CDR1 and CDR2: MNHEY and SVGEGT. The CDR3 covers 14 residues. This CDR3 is CASSYLDWSYEQYF. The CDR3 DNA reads TGTGCCAGCAGTTACCTGGACTGGTCCTACGAGCAGTACTTC.

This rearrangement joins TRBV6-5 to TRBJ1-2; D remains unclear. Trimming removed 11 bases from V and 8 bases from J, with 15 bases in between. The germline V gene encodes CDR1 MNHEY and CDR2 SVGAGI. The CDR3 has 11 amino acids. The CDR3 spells CAAGDGYGYTF. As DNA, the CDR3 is TGTGCCGCTGGAGACGGGTACGGCTACACCTTC.

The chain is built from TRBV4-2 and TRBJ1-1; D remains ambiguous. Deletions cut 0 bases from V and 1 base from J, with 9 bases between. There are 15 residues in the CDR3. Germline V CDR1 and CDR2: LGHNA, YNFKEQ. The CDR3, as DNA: TGTGCCAGCAGCCAAGAATTAAGAGGGAACACTGAAGCTTTCTTT. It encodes CASSQELRGNTEAFF.

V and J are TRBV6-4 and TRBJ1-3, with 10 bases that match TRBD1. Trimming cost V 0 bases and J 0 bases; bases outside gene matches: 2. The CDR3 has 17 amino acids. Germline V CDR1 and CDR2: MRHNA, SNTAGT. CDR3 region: CASSDSTGGSSGNTIYF. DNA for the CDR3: TGTGCCAGCAGTGACTCGACAGGGGGCTCCTCTGGAAACACCATATATTTT.

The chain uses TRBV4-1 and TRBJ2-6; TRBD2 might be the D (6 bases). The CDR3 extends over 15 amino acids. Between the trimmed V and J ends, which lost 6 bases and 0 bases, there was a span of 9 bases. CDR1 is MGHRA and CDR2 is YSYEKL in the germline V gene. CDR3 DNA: TGCGCCAGCAGAGCCGGGAGCTCTGGGGCCAACGTCCTGACTTTC. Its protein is CASRAGSSGANVLTF.

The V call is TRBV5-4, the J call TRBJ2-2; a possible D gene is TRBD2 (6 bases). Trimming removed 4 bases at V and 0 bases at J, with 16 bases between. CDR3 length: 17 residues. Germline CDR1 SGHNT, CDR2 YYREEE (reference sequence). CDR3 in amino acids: CASSREYRHSNTGELFF. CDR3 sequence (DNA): TGTGCCAGCAGCCGGGAGTACAGGCACTCGAACACCGGGGAGCTGTTTTTT.

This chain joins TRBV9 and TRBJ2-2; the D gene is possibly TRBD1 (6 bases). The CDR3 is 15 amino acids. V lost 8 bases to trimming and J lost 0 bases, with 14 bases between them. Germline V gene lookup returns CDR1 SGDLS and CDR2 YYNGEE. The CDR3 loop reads CASGTTYTNTGELFF. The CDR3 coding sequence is TGTGCCAGTGGGACAACATATACGAACACCGGGGAGCTGTTTTTT.

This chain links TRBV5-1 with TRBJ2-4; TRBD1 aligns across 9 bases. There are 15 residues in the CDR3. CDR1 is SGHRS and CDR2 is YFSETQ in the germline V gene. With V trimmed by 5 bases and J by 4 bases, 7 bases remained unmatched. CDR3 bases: TGCGCCAGCAGGCCCACAGGGGGCGCAAAAAACATTCAGTACTTC. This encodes CASRPTGGAKNIQYF.

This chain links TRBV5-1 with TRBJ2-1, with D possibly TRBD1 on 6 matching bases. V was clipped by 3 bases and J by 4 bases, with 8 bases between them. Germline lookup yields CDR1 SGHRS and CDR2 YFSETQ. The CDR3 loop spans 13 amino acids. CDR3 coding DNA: TGCGCCAGCAGCTACGGACAGTACAATGAGCAGTTCTTC. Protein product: CASSYGQYNEQFF.

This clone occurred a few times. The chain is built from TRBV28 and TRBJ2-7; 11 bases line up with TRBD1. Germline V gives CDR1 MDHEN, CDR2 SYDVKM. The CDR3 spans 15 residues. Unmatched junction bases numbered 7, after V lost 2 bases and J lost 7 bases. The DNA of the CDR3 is TGTGCCAGCAGTTTAGGACAGGGGGCCGCTGGAGAGCAGTACTTC. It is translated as CASSLGQGAAGEQYF.

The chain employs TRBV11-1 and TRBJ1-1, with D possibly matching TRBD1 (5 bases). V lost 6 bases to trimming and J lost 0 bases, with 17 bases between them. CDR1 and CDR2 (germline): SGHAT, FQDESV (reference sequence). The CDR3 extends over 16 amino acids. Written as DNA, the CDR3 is TGTGCCAGCAGTTCCCAGACGAGACAGCTGAACACTGAAGCTTTCTTT. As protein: CASSSQTRQLNTEAFF.

The DNA for the CDR3 is TGTGCCAGCAGCCCCGGACTAGCGGGGCTCTACGAGCAGTACTTC. As protein: CASSPGLAGLYEQYF. This rearrangement joins TRBV13 to TRBJ2-7, with 12 bases identical to TRBD2. Per germline, CDR1 PRHDT and CDR2 FYEKMQ (reference sequence). The V and J ends lost 5 bases and 3 bases, in that order; junction bases with no gene match: 5. This CDR3 is 15 amino acids long. Full variable domain (remainder filled in from reference TRBV13 and TRBJ2-7): AAGVIQSPRHLIKEKRETATLKCYPIPRHDTVYWYQQGPGQDPQFLISFYEKMQSDKGSIPDRFSAQQFSDYHSELNMSSLELGDSALYFCASSPGLAGLYEQYFGPGTRLTVT.

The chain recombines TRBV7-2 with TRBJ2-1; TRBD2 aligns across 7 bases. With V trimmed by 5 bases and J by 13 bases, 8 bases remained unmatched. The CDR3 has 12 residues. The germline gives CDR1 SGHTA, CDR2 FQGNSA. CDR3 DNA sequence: TGTGCCAGCAGCCCCGGGACTACCCTTCAGTTCTTC. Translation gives CASSPGTTLQFF.

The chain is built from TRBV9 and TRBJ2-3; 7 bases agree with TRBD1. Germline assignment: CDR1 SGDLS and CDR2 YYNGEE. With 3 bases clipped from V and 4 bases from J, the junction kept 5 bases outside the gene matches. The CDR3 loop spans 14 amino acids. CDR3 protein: CASSGTQGADTQYF. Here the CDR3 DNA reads TGTGCCAGCAGCGGAACCCAGGGGGCAGATACGCAGTATTTT. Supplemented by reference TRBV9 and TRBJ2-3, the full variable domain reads DSGVTQTPKHLITATGQRVTLRCSPRSGDLSVYWYQQSLDQGLQFLIQYYNGEERAKGNILERFSAQQFPDLHSELNLSSLELGDSALYFCASSGTQGADTQYFGPGTRLTVL.

The CDR3 DNA sequence: TGTGCCAGCAGTTCTAGCGCCGGGGAGCTGTTTTTT. It specifies CASSSSAGELFF. The chain carries TRBV27 and TRBJ2-2, with D maybe TRBD2 (6 bases). The CDR3 extends over 12 amino acids. Between the trimmed V and J ends, which lost 4 bases and 6 bases, there was a span of 6 bases. Germline CDR1 MNHEY, CDR2 SMNVEV (reference sequence).

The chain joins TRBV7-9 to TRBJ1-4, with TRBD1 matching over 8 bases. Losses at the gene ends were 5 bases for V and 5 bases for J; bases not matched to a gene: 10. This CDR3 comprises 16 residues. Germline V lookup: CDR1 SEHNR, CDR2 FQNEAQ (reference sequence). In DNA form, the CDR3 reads TGTGCCAGCAGCGGAGACAGGGGCGGCCAGAATGAAAAACTGTTTTTT. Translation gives CASSGDRGGQNEKLFF.

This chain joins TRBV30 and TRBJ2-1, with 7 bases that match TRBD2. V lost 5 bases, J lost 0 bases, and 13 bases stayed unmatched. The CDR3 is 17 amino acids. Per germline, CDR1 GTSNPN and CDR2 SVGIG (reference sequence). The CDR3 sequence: CAWDPWEPGGSYNEQFF. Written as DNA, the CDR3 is TGTGCCTGGGACCCCTGGGAGCCGGGAGGCTCCTACAATGAGCAGTTCTTC.

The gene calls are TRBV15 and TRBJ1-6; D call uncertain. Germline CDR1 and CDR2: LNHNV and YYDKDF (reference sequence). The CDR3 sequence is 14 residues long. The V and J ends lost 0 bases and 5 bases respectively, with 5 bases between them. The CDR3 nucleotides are TGTGCCACCAGCAGAGATCCGGATAATTCACCCCTCCACTTT. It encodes CATSRDPDNSPLHF.

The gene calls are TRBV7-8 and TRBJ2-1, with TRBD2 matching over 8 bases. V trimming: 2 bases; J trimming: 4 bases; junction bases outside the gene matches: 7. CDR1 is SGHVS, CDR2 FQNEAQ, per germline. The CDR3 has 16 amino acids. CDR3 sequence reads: CASSLNLRGGYNEQFF. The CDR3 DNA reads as TGTGCCAGCAGCTTAAATCTGCGCGGGGGGTACAATGAGCAGTTCTTC.

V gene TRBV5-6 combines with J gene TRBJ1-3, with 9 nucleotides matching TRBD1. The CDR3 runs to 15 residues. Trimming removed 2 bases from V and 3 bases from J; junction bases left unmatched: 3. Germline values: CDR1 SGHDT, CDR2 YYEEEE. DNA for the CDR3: TGTGCCAGCAGCTTACAGGGGGCTAGTGGAAACACCATATATTTT. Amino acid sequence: CASSLQGASGNTIYF.

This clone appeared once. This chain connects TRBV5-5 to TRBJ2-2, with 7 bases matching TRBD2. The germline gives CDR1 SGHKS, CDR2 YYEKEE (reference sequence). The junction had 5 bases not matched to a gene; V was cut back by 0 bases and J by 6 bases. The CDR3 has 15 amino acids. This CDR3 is CASSLVTSSPGELFF. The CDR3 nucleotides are TGTGCCAGCAGCTTGGTGACTAGCAGCCCCGGGGAGCTGTTTTTT.

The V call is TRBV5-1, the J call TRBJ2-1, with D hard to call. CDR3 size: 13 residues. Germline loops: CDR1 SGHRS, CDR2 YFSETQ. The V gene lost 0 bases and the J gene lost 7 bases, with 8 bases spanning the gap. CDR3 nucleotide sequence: TGCGCCAGCAGCTTGGCCCCCCTAAATGAGCAGTTCTTC. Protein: CASSLAPLNEQFF.

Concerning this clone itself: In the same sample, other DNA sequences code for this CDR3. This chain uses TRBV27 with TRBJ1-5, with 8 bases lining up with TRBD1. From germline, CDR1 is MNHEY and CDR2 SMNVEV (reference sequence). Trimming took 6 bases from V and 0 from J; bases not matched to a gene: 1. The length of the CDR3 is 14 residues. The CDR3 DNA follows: TGTGCCAGCAGGCAGGGGGCTAGCAATCAGCCCCAGCATTTT. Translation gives CASRQGASNQPQHF.

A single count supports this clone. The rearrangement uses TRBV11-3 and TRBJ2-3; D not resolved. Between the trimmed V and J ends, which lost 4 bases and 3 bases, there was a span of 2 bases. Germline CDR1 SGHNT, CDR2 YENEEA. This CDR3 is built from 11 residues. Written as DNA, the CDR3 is TGTGCCAGCAGCTCGACAGATACGCAGTATTTT. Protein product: CASSSTDTQYF.